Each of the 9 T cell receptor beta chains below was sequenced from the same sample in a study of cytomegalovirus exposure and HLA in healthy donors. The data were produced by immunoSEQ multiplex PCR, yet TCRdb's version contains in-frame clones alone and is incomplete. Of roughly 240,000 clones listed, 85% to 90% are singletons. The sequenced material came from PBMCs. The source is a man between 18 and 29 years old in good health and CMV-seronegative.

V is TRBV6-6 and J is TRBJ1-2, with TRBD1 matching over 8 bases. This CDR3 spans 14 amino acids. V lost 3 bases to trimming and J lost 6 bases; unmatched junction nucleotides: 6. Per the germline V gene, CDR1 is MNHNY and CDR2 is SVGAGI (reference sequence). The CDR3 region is CASSYPGGADGYTF. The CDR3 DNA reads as TGTGCCAGCAGTTATCCAGGGGGCGCGGATGGCTACACCTTC.

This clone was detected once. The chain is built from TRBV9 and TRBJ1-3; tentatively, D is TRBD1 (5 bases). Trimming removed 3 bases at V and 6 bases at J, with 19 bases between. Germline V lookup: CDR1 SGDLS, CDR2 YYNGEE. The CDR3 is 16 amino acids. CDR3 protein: CASSALSGRLENTIYF. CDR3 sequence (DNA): TGTGCCAGCAGCGCCCTTTCAGGGCGGCTGGAAAACACCATATATTTT.

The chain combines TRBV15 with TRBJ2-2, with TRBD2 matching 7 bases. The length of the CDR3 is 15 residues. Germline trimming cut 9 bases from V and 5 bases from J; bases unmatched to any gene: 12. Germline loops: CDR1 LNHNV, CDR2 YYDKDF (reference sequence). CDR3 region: CATRPGLERTGELFF. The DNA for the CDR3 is TGTGCCACTCGGCCTGGACTAGAAAGAACCGGGGAGCTGTTTTTT. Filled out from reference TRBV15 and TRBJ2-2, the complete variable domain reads DAMVIQNPRYQVTQFGKPVTLSCSQTLNHNVMYWYQQKSSQAPKLLFHYYDKDFNNEADTPDNFQSRRPNTSFCFLDIRSPGLGDTAMYLCATRPGLERTGELFFGEGSRLTVL.

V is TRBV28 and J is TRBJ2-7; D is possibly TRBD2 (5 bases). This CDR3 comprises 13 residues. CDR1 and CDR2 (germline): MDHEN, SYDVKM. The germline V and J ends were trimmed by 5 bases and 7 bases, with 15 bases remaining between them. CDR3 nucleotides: TGTGCCAGCAGTATCAGAACGGAGGTTGAGCAGTACTTC. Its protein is CASSIRTEVEQYF.

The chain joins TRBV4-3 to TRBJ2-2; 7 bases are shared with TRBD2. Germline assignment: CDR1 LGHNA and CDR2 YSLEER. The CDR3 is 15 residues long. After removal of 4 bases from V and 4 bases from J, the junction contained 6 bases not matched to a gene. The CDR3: CASSLSGASTGELFF. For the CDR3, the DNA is TGCGCCAGCAGCCTGAGCGGGGCGAGCACCGGGGAGCTGTTTTTT.

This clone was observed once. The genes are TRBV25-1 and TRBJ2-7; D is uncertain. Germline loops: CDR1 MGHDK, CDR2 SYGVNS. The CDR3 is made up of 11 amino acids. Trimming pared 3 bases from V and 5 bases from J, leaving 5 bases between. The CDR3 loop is CASSDQNEQYF. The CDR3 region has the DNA TGTGCCAGCAGTGATCAGAACGAGCAGTACTTC.

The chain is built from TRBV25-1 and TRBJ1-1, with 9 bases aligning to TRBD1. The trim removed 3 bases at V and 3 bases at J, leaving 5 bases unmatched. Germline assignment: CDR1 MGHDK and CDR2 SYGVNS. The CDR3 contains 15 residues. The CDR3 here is CASSDPRQGDTEAFF. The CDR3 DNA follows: TGTGCCAGCAGTGATCCCCGACAGGGGGACACTGAAGCTTTCTTT.

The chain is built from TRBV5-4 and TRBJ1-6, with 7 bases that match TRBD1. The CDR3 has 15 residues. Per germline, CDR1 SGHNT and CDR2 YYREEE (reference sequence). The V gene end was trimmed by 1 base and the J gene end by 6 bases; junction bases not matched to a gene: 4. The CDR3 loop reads CASSLTGTVNSPLHF. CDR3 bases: TGTGCCAGCAGCTTGACCGGGACAGTTAATTCACCCCTCCACTTT.

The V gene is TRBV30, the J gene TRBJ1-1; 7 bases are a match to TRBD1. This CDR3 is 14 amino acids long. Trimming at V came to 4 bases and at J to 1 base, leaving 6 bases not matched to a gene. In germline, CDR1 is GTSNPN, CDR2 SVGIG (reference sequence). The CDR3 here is CAWMRGHWNTEAFF. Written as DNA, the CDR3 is TGTGCCTGGATGAGGGGGCACTGGAACACTGAAGCTTTCTTT.